This T cell receptor beta chain was sequenced in a study of blood T cells in healthy people across ages. Study-wide results and limits: There were more naive CD4+ cells and higher diversity in long-lived donors than in aged donors. The study regarded diversity estimates from one million T cells as underestimates.

Combining a sample-barcoded 5' primer with a J-beta primer mix, a second PCR ran for roughly 7 to 11 cycles. TCRdb used MiXCR to reprocess the 5' RACE reads, holding one entry per CDR3 protein. Here the sample spans hundreds of thousands of distinct CDR3 sequences, less than 35% being singletons. Remarks on this clonotype: Its antigen is unidentified. One end of the junction does not line up with germline, which may come from a read error.

This clonotype was sampled from a woman of 80 years or more in good health. The sequenced material came from blood.

The CDR3 loop reads CRARAGEAKNIQYF. The CDR3 nucleotides read TGCAGGGCTAGGGCGGGCGAGGCCAAAAACATTCAGTACTTC. The rearrangement joins TRBV20-1 to TRBJ2-4, with D tentatively TRBD2 (5 bases). This CDR3 comprises 14 residues. CDR1 and CDR2 from the germline V gene are DFQATT and SNEGSKA (reference sequence).